A selection of T cell receptor beta chains follows, all from one sample in a study of T cells in Graves' hyperthyroidism and ophthalmopathy. Each CDR3 protein is one row after TCRdb ran MiXCR on the multiplex PCR reads. The sample shows about 570,000 distinct CDR3 sequences, around 45% of them seen only once. Sequenced material: peripheral blood or thyroid tissue (not recorded which). The receptor set was obtained from an adult woman with Graves' disease, either hyperthyroidism or ophthalmopathy (not recorded which). Both conserved end residues are part of each CDR3. The D gene is left open where the match is weak. Expanded clones get a size class; other rows say once, few or many, or leave the size out.

D: NA
V: TRBV7-8
J: TRBJ2-7
size: NA
CDR3: CASSFSNDDEQYF
DNA: TGTGCCAGCAGCTTTTCCAACGACGACGAGCAGTACTTC

D: NA
V: TRBV20-1
J: TRBJ1-1
size: NA
CDR3: CSARDSGRGMNTEAFF
DNA: TGCAGTGCTAGGGACAGTGGACGAGGAATGAACACTGAAGCTTTCTTT

D: NA
V: TRBV20-1
J: TRBJ1-1
size: many
CDR3: CSAPPPNTEAFF
DNA: TGCAGTGCCCCCCCCCCGAACACTGAAGCTTTCTTT

D: NA
V: TRBV7-9
J: TRBJ1-2
size: many
CDR3: CASSRLVAGDGYTF
DNA: TGTGCCAGCAGCCGCCTCGTGGCCGGAGATGGCTACACCTTC

D: TRBD1
V: TRBV12-3/TRBV12-4
J: TRBJ1-4
size: once
CDR3: CASSPIDRGYEKLFF
DNA: TGTGCCAGCAGCCCAATAGACAGGGGGTATGAAAAACTGTTTTTT

D: NA
V: TRBV19
J: TRBJ2-6
size: NA
CDR3: CASSVQRLLSGANVLTF
DNA: TGTGCCAGTAGTGTTCAGAGACTCCTCTCTGGGGCCAACGTCCTGACTTTC

D: NA
V: TRBV5-4
J: TRBJ2-2
size: many
CDR3: CASRQDHNTGELFF
DNA: TGTGCCAGCAGACAGGACCACAACACCGGGGAGCTGTTTTTT

D: NA
V: TRBV4-1
J: TRBJ1-1
size: many
CDR3: CASSQPTSRNTEAFF
DNA: TGCGCCAGCAGCCAACCCACCTCAAGGAACACTGAAGCTTTCTTT

D: NA
V: TRBV10-3
J: TRBJ1-1
size: NA
CDR3: CAISDRTRGANTEAFF
DNA: TGTGCCATCAGTGACAGGACCCGGGGGGCTAACACTGAAGCTTTCTTT

D: TRBD2
V: TRBV6-5
J: TRBJ2-7
size: NA
CDR3: CASSYGTSGGLEQYF
DNA: TGTGCCAGCAGTTACGGGACTAGCGGGGGGCTCGAGCAGTACTTC

D: TRBD1
V: TRBV2
J: TRBJ2-5
size: once
CDR3: CASSLRGRGRQETQYF
DNA: TGTGCCAGCAGTCTTAGGGGCAGGGGGCGGCAAGAGACCCAGTACTTC

D: TRBD1
V: TRBV6-5
J: TRBJ1-5
size: many
CDR3: CASSTGTGPNQPQHF
DNA: TGTGCCAGCAGCACCGGGACAGGGCCTAATCAGCCCCAGCATTTT

D: NA
V: TRBV6-5
J: TRBJ1-2
size: many
CDR3: CASGVSNYGYTF
DNA: TGTGCCAGCGGGGTATCTAACTATGGCTACACCTTC

D: NA
V: TRBV11-2
J: TRBJ1-4
size: many
CDR3: CASSPPPLEKLFF
DNA: TGTGCCAGCAGCCCCCCCCCACTTGAAAAACTGTTTTTT

D: TRBD2
V: TRBV2
J: TRBJ2-5
size: few
CDR3: CARAGGPGETQYF
DNA: TGTGCCAGAGCGGGGGGGCCGGGAGAGACCCAGTACTTC

D: NA
V: TRBV4-1
J: TRBJ1-1
size: many
CDR3: CASRRWGSTEAFF
DNA: TGCGCCAGCAGAAGGTGGGGGTCCACTGAAGCTTTCTTT

D: TRBD1
V: TRBV19
J: TRBJ1-2
size: few
CDR3: CASSSSGGYGYTF
DNA: TGTGCCAGTAGTTCGTCAGGGGGCTATGGCTACACCTTC

D: TRBD1
V: TRBV15
J: TRBJ2-7
size: NA
CDR3: CATSSGTGDNEQYF
DNA: TGTGCCACCAGCTCCGGGACAGGGGACAACGAGCAGTACTTC

D: NA
V: TRBV7-6
J: TRBJ1-1
size: NA
CDR3: CASSPQVGMGNTEAFF
DNA: TGTGCCAGCAGCCCCCAGGTTGGAATGGGGAACACTGAAGCTTTCTTT

D: NA
V: TRBV11-2
J: TRBJ1-2
size: many
CDR3: CASSPLEGGGYTF
DNA: TGTGCCAGCAGCCCCCTGGAGGGGGGAGGCTACACCTTC

D: TRBD2
V: TRBV7-8
J: TRBJ2-5
size: NA
CDR3: CASSLVRAGEATQYF
DNA: TGTGCCAGCAGCTTAGTAAGAGCGGGAGAGGCTACCCAGTACTTC

D: NA
V: TRBV7-9
J: TRBJ2-5
size: many
CDR3: CASSLKAAGRETQYF
DNA: TGTGCCAGCAGCTTAAAGGCGGCAGGCAGGGAGACCCAGTACTTC

D: NA
V: TRBV2
J: TRBJ2-2
size: NA
CDR3: CASSEIGTGELFF
DNA: TGTGCCAGCAGTGAAATCGGAACCGGGGAGCTGTTTTTT

D: NA
V: TRBV7-2
J: TRBJ1-5
size: NA
CDR3: CASRVRTQPQHF
DNA: TGTGCCAGCAGGGTGAGGACTCAGCCCCAGCATTTT

D: TRBD1
V: TRBV15
J: TRBJ2-7
size: NA
CDR3: CATSRDEFRRTGIYEQYF
DNA: TGTGCCACCAGCAGAGATGAATTCCGAAGGACAGGGATCTACGAGCAGTACTTC

D: NA
V: TRBV20-1
J: TRBJ1-4
size: NA
CDR3: CSARDSFQNEKLFF
DNA: TGCAGTGCTAGAGATAGCTTCCAAAATGAAAAACTGTTTTTT

D: NA
V: TRBV28
J: TRBJ2-6
size: NA
CDR3: CASTTMYGSGANVLTF
DNA: TGTGCCAGCACCACAATGTATGGCTCTGGGGCCAACGTCCTGACTTTC

D: NA
V: TRBV5-6
J: TRBJ1-1
size: few
CDR3: CASSLGPPVGGTEAFF
DNA: TGTGCCAGCAGTTTAGGGCCCCCAGTTGGGGGGACTGAAGCTTTCTTT

D: NA
V: TRBV7-6
J: TRBJ2-5
size: NA
CDR3: CASSLDFDSSRTQYF
DNA: TGTGCCAGCAGCTTAGATTTTGACAGCTCGAGGACCCAGTACTTC

D: NA
V: TRBV19
J: TRBJ2-2
size: few
CDR3: CASSMDGSGELFF
DNA: TGTGCCAGTAGTATGGATGGGTCCGGGGAGCTGTTTTTT

D: NA
V: TRBV10-3
J: TRBJ2-1
size: NA
CDR3: CAIRASEYNEQFF
DNA: TGTGCCATCAGGGCTAGCGAATACAATGAGCAGTTCTTC

D: NA
V: TRBV20-1
J: TRBJ2-5
size: few
CDR3: CSARPLPGVRETQYF
DNA: TGCAGTGCTAGACCTCTACCGGGAGTGAGAGAGACCCAGTACTTC

D: NA
V: TRBV6-6
J: TRBJ1-2
size: many
CDR3: CASSYVMGDYGYTF
DNA: TGTGCCAGCAGTTACGTTATGGGGGACTATGGCTACACCTTC

D: NA
V: TRBV6-2/TRBV6-3
J: TRBJ2-7
size: few
CDR3: CASSSRTTGVQYF
DNA: TGTGCCAGCAGTTCTCGAACAACCGGGGTGCAGTACTTC

D: NA
V: TRBV7-9
J: TRBJ1-4
size: many
CDR3: CASSSRQGFEKLFF
DNA: TGTGCCAGCAGCTCGAGGCAGGGGTTTGAAAAACTGTTTTTT

D: NA
V: TRBV20-1
J: TRBJ1-1
size: NA
CDR3: CSARDTGQPRRDTEAFF
DNA: TGCAGTGCTAGAGATACGGGACAACCCAGGCGTGACACTGAAGCTTTCTTT

D: NA
V: TRBV2
J: TRBJ2-5
size: NA
CDR3: CASSGKFEGTETQYF
DNA: TGTGCCAGCAGTGGGAAATTTGAGGGGACGGAGACCCAGTACTTC

D: NA
V: TRBV20-1
J: TRBJ1-1
size: many
CDR3: CSASRLNTEAFF
DNA: TGCAGTGCTAGTCGGTTGAACACTGAAGCTTTCTTT

D: NA
V: TRBV7-2
J: TRBJ1-1
size: many
CDR3: CASSSLGGDRAVAFF
DNA: TGTGCCAGCAGCTCCCTTGGGGGGGATAGGGCTGTAGCTTTCTTT

D: NA
V: TRBV5-1
J: TRBJ2-7
size: NA
CDR3: CASSAYYNEQYF
DNA: TGCGCCAGCAGCGCGTATTACAATGAGCAGTACTTC

D: NA
V: TRBV7-6
J: TRBJ2-6
size: few
CDR3: CASSPGPASGANVLTF
DNA: TGTGCCAGCAGCCCCGGCCCAGCCTCTGGGGCCAACGTCCTGACTTTC

D: NA
V: TRBV7-9
J: TRBJ1-3
size: many
CDR3: CASSPDRFADTIYF
DNA: TGTGCCAGCAGCCCTGACAGGTTCGCGGACACCATATATTTT

D: NA
V: TRBV19
J: TRBJ2-7
size: many
CDR3: CASGSSYEQYF
DNA: TGTGCCAGCGGAAGCTCCTACGAGCAGTACTTC

D: TRBD2
V: TRBV10-3
J: TRBJ2-7
size: few
CDR3: CAIGASGASEQYF
DNA: TGTGCCATCGGGGCTAGCGGCGCGTCGGAGCAGTACTTC

D: NA
V: TRBV12-3/TRBV12-4
J: TRBJ1-2
size: NA
CDR3: CASSAGHRNGYTF
DNA: TGTGCCAGCAGTGCGGGACATCGAAATGGCTACACCTTC

D: NA
V: TRBV2
J: TRBJ1-5
size: NA
CDR3: CASSPVGADQPQHF
DNA: TGTGCCAGCAGCCCCGTGGGGGCCGATCAGCCCCAGCATTTT

D: NA
V: TRBV12-3/TRBV12-4
J: TRBJ1-1
size: many
CDR3: CASRAKEGRRAEAFF
DNA: TGTGCCAGCAGGGCAAAAGAGGGCAGAAGGGCTGAAGCTTTCTTT

D: TRBD1
V: TRBV7-9
J: TRBJ1-1
size: NA
CDR3: CASSLGTGGDTETFF
DNA: TGTGCCAGCAGCTTGGGTACAGGGGGGGACACTGAAACTTTCTTT